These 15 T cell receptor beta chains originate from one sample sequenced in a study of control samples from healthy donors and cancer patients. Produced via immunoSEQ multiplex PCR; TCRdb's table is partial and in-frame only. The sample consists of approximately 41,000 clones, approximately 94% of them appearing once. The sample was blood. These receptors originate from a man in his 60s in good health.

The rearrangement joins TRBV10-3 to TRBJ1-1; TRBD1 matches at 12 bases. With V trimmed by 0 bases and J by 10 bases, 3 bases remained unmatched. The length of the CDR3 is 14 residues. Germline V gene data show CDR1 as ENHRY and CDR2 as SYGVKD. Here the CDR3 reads CAISESGQGARAFF. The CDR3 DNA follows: TGTGCCATCAGTGAGTCGGGACAGGGGGCGCGAGCTTTCTTT.

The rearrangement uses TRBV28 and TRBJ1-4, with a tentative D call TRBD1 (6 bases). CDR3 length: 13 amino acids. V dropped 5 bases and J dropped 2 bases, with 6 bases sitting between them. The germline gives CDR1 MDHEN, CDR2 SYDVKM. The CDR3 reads CASSGGTNEKLFF. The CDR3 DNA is TGTGCCAGCAGTGGGGGCACTAATGAAAAACTGTTTTTT.

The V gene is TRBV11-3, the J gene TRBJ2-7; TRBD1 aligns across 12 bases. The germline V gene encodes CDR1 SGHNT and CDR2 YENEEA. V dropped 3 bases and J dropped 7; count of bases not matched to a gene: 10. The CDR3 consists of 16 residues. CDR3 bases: TGTGCCAGCAGCTTGGTCCCGGGACAGGGGGCACAGGAGCAGTACTTC. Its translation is CASSLVPGQGAQEQYF.

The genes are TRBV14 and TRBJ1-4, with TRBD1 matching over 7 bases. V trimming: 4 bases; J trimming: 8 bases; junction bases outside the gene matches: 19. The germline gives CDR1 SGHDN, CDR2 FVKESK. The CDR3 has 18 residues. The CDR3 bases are TGTGCCAGCAGCCCGGATATCACAGGGGTGAACCCAAGGGAAAAACTGTTTTTT. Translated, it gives CASSPDITGVNPREKLFF.

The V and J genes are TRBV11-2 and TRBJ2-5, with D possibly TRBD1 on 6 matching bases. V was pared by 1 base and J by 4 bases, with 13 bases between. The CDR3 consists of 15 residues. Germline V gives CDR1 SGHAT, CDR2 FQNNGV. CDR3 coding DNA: TGTGCCAGCAGCTTAGTCAGGGGTGTTCCAGAGACCCAGTACTTC. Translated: CASSLVRGVPETQYF.

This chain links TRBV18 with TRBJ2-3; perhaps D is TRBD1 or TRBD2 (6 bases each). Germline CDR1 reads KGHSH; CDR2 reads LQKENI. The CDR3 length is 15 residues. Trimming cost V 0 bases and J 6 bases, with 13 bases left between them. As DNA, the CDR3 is TGTGCCAGCTCACCACCGCGTCAGGGGAGGGATACGCAGTATTTT. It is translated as CASSPPRQGRDTQYF.

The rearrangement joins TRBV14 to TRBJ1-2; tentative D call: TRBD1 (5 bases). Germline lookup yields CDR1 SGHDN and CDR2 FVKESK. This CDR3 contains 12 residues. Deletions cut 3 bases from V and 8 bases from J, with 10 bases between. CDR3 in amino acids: CASSQRQIGYTF. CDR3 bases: TGTGCCAGCAGCCAGAGACAGATCGGCTACACCTTC.

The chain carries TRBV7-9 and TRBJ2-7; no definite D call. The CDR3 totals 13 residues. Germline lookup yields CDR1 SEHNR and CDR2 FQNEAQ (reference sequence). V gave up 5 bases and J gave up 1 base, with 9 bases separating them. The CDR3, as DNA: TGTGCCAGCAGCCCCCCCTGGTCCTACGAGCAGTACTTC. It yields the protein CASSPPWSYEQYF.

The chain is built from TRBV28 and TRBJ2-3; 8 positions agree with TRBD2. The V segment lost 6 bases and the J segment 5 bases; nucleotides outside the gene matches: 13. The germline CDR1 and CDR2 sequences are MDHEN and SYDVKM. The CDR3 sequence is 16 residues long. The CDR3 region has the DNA TGTGCCAGCAGCTTTGCGGGGCCCGGGGGGGAAGATACGCAGTATTTT. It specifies CASSFAGPGGEDTQYF.

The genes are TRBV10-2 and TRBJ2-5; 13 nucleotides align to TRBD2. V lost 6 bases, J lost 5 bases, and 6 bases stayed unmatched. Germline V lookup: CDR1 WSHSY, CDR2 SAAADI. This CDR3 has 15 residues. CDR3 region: CASRTSGRTKETQYF. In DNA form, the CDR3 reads TGCGCCAGCAGGACTAGCGGGAGGACAAAGGAGACCCAGTACTTC.

The CDR3 DNA reads as TGCGCCAGCAGTGAGACGGGCTCCTACGAGCAGTACTTC. It is translated as CASSETGSYEQYF. V is TRBV10-1 and J is TRBJ2-7; no firm D call. The CDR3 loop spans 13 amino acids. Trimming left V 2 bases short and J 0 bases short, with 5 bases between. Germline CDR1 and CDR2: WNHNN and SYGVQD (reference sequence).

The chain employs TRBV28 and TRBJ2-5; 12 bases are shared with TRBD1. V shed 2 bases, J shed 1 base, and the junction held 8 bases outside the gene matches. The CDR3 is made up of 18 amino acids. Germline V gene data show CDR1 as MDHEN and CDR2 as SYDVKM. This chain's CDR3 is CASSLPPGQGAVQETQYF. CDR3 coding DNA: TGTGCCAGCAGTTTACCCCCGGGACAGGGGGCGGTCCAAGAGACCCAGTACTTC.

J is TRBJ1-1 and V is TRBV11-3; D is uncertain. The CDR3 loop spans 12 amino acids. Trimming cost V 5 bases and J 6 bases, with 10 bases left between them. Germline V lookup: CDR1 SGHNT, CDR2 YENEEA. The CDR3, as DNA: TGTGCCAGCAGCCGTGACTCCTCTGAAGCTTTCTTT. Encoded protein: CASSRDSSEAFF.

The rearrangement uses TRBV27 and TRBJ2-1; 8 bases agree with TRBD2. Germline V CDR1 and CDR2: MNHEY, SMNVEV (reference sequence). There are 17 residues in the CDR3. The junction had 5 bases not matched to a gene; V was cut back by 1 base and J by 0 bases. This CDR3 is CASSLFSGSPSYNEQFF. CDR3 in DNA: TGTGCCAGCAGTTTATTCAGCGGGAGCCCCTCCTACAATGAGCAGTTCTTC.

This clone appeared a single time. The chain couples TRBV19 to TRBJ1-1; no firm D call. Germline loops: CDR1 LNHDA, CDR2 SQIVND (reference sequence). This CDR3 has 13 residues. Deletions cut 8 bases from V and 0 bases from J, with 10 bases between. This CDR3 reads CASGEIMNTEAFF. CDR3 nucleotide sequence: TGTGCCAGTGGGGAAATTATGAACACTGAAGCTTTCTTT.